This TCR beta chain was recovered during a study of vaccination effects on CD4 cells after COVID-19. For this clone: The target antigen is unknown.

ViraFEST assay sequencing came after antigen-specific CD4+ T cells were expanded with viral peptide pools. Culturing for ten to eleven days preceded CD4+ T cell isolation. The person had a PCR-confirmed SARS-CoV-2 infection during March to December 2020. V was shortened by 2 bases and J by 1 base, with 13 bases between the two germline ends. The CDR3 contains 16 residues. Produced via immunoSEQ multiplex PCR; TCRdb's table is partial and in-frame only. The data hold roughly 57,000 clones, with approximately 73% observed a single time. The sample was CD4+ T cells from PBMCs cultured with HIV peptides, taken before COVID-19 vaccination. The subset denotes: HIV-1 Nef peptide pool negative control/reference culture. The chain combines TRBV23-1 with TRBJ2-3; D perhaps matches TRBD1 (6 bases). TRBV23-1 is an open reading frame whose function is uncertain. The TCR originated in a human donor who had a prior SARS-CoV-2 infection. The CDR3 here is CASSQRDTDCTDTQYF. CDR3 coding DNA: TGCGCCAGCAGTCAACGGGACACTGATTGCACAGATACGCAGTATTTT.